This T cell receptor (beta chain) was obtained from a study of blood T cells in healthy people across ages. Overall study findings and caveats: Unknown CMV status may confound age-related changes in expanded clones. Observed TCR beta diversity showed a strong correlation with the percentage of naive T cells as measured by flow cytometry.

Then a second PCR, running about 6 to 11 cycles, was carried out with a sample-barcoded 5' primer and a J-beta primer mix. Each cDNA molecule carried a tag from a template-switch adaptor that contained 12 random nucleotides. Each CDR3 protein gets one entry after TCRdb re-called the 5' RACE reads with MiXCR. The repertoire holds approximately 900,000 distinct CDR3 sequences, with about 48% as singletons. A few counts support this clonotype. The target antigen is unknown. Deletions cut 7 bases from V and 0 bases from J, with 17 bases between. This CDR3 is built from 16 residues. The germline gives CDR1 SGHRS, CDR2 YFSETQ. In terms of origin and age, donors were healthy Caucasian individuals from Russia aged 6 to 90.

This TCR was sampled from a man aged 30 to 39 in good health. V and J are TRBV5-1 and TRBJ2-1; TRBD2 might be the D (7 bases). The specimen was blood. The CDR3 bases are TGCGCCAGCTTCATGGGAGGGGGAAGCTCCTACAATGAGCAGTTCTTC. This translates into CASFMGGGSSYNEQFF.